The 6 T cell receptor beta chains presented below share a single source sample, sequenced in a study of cytomegalovirus exposure and HLA in healthy donors. A multiplex PCR was run with 60 Vbeta primers and 13 Jbeta primers. Produced via immunoSEQ multiplex PCR; TCRdb's table is partial and in-frame only. This sample yields 81,000 or so clones, of which around 62% are seen a single time; roughly 6% belongs to the top ten. Specimen: PBMCs. These receptors came from a woman in her twenties or thirties in good health and CMV-seropositive.

The rearrangement links TRBV7-2 to TRBJ1-3; possible D gene TRBD1, 5 bases. Between the trimmed V and J ends, which lost 4 bases and 0 bases, there was a span of 10 bases. CDR1 and CDR2 (germline): SGHTA, FQGNSA. This CDR3 comprises 15 residues. CDR3 DNA sequence: TGTGCCAGCAGCTCCAGGGAACTCTCTGGAAACACCATATATTTT. Translation gives CASSSRELSGNTIYF.

The chain employs TRBV2 and TRBJ2-7; 10 bases are a match to TRBD1. Germline trimming cut 10 bases from V and 4 bases from J; bases unmatched to any gene: 10. This CDR3 region has 14 residues. CDR1 and CDR2 (germline): SNHLY, FYNNEI. The CDR3 is CATRTGTGDYEQYF. CDR3 nucleotide sequence: TGTGCCACCCGAACCGGGACAGGGGATTACGAGCAGTACTTC.

About this clone itself: Other nucleotide sequences from this sample produce the same CDR3. The V gene is TRBV27, the J gene TRBJ2-7, with D uncertain. Trimming removed 6 bases at V and 0 bases at J, with 6 bases between. This CDR3 region has 12 residues. CDR1 is MNHEY, CDR2 SMNVEV, per germline (reference sequence). This chain's CDR3 is CASSSSSYEQYF. For the CDR3, the DNA is TGTGCCAGCAGCTCCAGCTCCTACGAGCAGTACTTC.

V usage is TRBV19 and J usage is TRBJ1-1; the D is unclear. With 4 bases removed from V and 1 base from J, the gap between germline ends came to 13 bases. The length of the CDR3 is 15 residues. Germline values: CDR1 LNHDA, CDR2 SQIVND (reference sequence). The CDR3 loop reads CASSTQASGNTEAFF. CDR3 nucleotide sequence: TGTGCCAGTAGTACCCAAGCCTCCGGGAACACTGAAGCTTTCTTT.

The chain joins TRBV15 to TRBJ2-5; 8 positions match TRBD2. Trimming cost V 5 bases and J 4 bases; bases outside gene matches: 3. CDR3 size: 13 residues. Germline-derived CDR1 and CDR2 are LNHNV and YYDKDF (reference sequence). DNA of the CDR3: TGTGCCACCAGCTCCGGGGGGGGAGAGACCCAGTACTTC. It encodes CATSSGGGETQYF.

This chain uses TRBV7-2 with TRBJ2-6; TRBD1 agrees at 8 bases. The CDR3 sequence is 14 residues long. V shed 6 bases, J shed 2 bases, and the junction held 0 bases outside the gene matches. Germline loops: CDR1 SGHTA, CDR2 FQGNSA. The CDR3 DNA reads as TGTGCCAGCAGGGACAGGGCTGGGGCCAACGTCCTGACTTTC. Its protein is CASRDRAGANVLTF.